Listed here are 24 T cell receptor beta chains from one sample, sequenced in a study of blood T cell repertoires in COVID-19. This table comes from immunoSEQ multiplex PCR, and its TCRdb copy is limited to in-frame clones, with some not included. The repertoire holds over 150,000 clones, with approximately 80% as singletons. The sample consisted of peripheral blood. All receptors derive from a woman aged 55 to 70 with acute or convalescent COVID-19.

The rearrangement uses TRBV6-5 and TRBJ1-2; D unresolved. V was pared by 0 bases and J by 4 bases, with 9 bases between. CDR3 size: 14 residues. CDR1 MNHEY and CDR2 SVGAGI come from the germline V gene. The CDR3 DNA reads as TGTGCCAGCAGTTACTCCAAAAAGAGCTATGGCTACACCTTC. Translated: CASSYSKKSYGYTF.

The gene calls are TRBV19 and TRBJ2-3; possibly TRBD2 for D (5 bases). Deletions cut 3 bases from V and 6 bases from J, with 19 bases between. CDR3 length: 16 residues. Per the germline V gene, CDR1 is LNHDA and CDR2 is SQIVND (reference sequence). The CDR3 is CASSIRAATTWDTQYF. The CDR3 DNA is TGTGCCAGTAGTATCCGGGCGGCGACTACCTGGGATACGCAGTATTTT.

The genes are TRBV24-1 and TRBJ1-2, with D maybe TRBD1 (6 bases). Germline values: CDR1 KGHDR, CDR2 SFDVKD. The CDR3 loop spans 15 amino acids. V lost 5 bases and J 3 bases, leaving 15 bases between the germline ends. In nucleotides, the CDR3 is TGTGCCACCAGTGCCCCCGAGACAGGAGACTATGGCTACACCTTC. The encoded protein is CATSAPETGDYGYTF.

V is TRBV28 and J is TRBJ2-1; 15 bases are a match to TRBD2. CDR1 and CDR2 from the germline V gene are MDHEN and SYDVKM. The CDR3 is made up of 16 amino acids. V lost 7 bases and J lost 4; bases outside the gene matches: 5. CDR3 amino acids: CASNPGLAGGYNEQFF. The CDR3 DNA sequence: TGTGCCAGCAACCCTGGACTAGCGGGGGGGTACAATGAGCAGTTCTTC.

V gene TRBV4-1 combines with J gene TRBJ1-1; 8 nucleotides agree with TRBD1. CDR1 MGHRA and CDR2 YSYEKL come from the germline V gene. The V gene end was trimmed by 3 bases and the J gene end by 1 base; junction bases not matched to a gene: 7. The CDR3 spans 16 residues. CDR3 loop: CASSQSTGTGNTEAFF. CDR3 DNA sequence: TGCGCCAGCAGCCAGAGCACCGGGACAGGGAACACTGAAGCTTTCTTT.

This clone was picked up a small number of times. The V call is TRBV4-2, the J call TRBJ1-2; D unclear. Deletions cut 4 bases from V and 0 bases from J, with 15 bases between. CDR1 is LGHNA and CDR2 is YNFKEQ in the germline V gene. CDR3 length equals 16 residues. In DNA, the CDR3 is TGTGCCAGCAGCCTTAGCCCCCCAGAATCTAACTATGGCTACACCTTC. This sequence encodes CASSLSPPESNYGYTF.

This clone was seen a handful of times. This chain connects TRBV14 to TRBJ1-1, with 7 nucleotides matching TRBD1. The germline gives CDR1 SGHDN, CDR2 FVKESK. J lost 0 bases, V lost 2 bases, and 6 bases had no gene match. The CDR3 sequence is 16 residues long. The CDR3 is CASSQLGTDMNTEAFF. DNA for the CDR3: TGTGCCAGCAGCCAATTGGGGACAGACATGAACACTGAAGCTTTCTTT.

In its sample, this clone was seen once. The chain links TRBV18 to TRBJ1-1; the D is unclear. This CDR3 spans 15 amino acids. Germline V gene data show CDR1 as KGHSH and CDR2 as LQKENI. Trimming left V 0 bases short and J 0 bases short, with 8 bases between. The CDR3 coding sequence is TGTGCCAGCTCACCACCGCACACTATGAACACTGAAGCTTTCTTT. The encoded protein is CASSPPHTMNTEAFF.

The chain carries TRBV27 and TRBJ2-1; 7 bases are shared with TRBD2. V was clipped by 5 bases and J by 7 bases; unmatched bases: 8. There are 14 residues in the CDR3. Germline V gene data show CDR1 as MNHEY and CDR2 as SMNVEV (reference sequence). The CDR3 spells CASSRPGGRNEQFF. The CDR3 DNA follows: TGTGCCAGCAGTCGGCCGGGAGGACGAAATGAGCAGTTCTTC.

The chain recombines TRBV4-2 with TRBJ1-4, with D possibly being TRBD1 (6 bases). Germline CDR1 reads LGHNA; CDR2 reads YNFKEQ. The CDR3 is made up of 17 amino acids. Trimming pared 0 bases from V and 1 base from J, leaving 12 bases between. CDR3 sequence (DNA): TGTGCCAGCAGCCAAGACAACAGGGCGAGAACTAATGAAAAACTGTTTTTT. This translates into CASSQDNRARTNEKLFF.

The chain uses TRBV6-5 and TRBJ1-1, with D possibly matching TRBD1 (5 bases). The ends were cut back, 2 bases at V and 1 base at J, with 8 bases in the middle. This CDR3 spans 14 amino acids. The germline V gene encodes CDR1 MNHEY and CDR2 SVGAGI. CDR3 amino acids: CASSYGDRNTEAFF. CDR3 nucleotides: TGTGCCAGCAGTTACGGCGACAGGAACACTGAAGCTTTCTTT.

This chain uses TRBV28 with TRBJ1-1, with a tentative D call TRBD1 (6 bases). Trimming stripped 3 bases from V and 4 bases from J, with 9 bases between. CDR3 length equals 13 residues. Germline loops: CDR1 MDHEN, CDR2 SYDVKM. The DNA of the CDR3 is TGTGCCAGCAGTTTGGGGGCCGTCACTGAAGCTTTCTTT. It encodes CASSLGAVTEAFF.

This rearrangement joins TRBV10-2 to TRBJ1-3; TRBD1 matches 8 bases. Germline V lookup: CDR1 WSHSY, CDR2 SAAADI. This CDR3 region has 17 residues. The trim removed 0 bases at V and 2 bases at J, leaving 6 bases unmatched. CDR3 DNA: TGCGCCAGCAGTGAGTCTAGAAGACAGGGGACTGGAAACACCATATATTTT. Its protein product is CASSESRRQGTGNTIYF.

The J gene is TRBJ1-5, the V gene TRBV18; D not certain. This CDR3 has 13 residues. Per germline, CDR1 KGHSH and CDR2 LQKENI. Trimming left V 3 bases short and J 4 bases short, with 7 bases between. The CDR3 reads CASSPGANQPQHF. The CDR3 coding sequence is TGTGCCAGCTCACCGGGCGCGAATCAGCCCCAGCATTTT.

The genes are TRBV18 and TRBJ2-7, with no clear D. Trimming pared 2 bases from V and 9 bases from J, leaving 17 bases between. The CDR3 contains 14 residues. In germline, CDR1 is KGHSH, CDR2 LQKENI. The CDR3 here is CASSPSPDLGVQYF. CDR3 DNA: TGTGCCAGCTCACCAAGTCCGGATCTAGGTGTGCAGTACTTC.

The gene calls are TRBV18 and TRBJ2-2; 8 nucleotides agree with TRBD2. V dropped 2 bases and J dropped 0; count of bases not matched to a gene: 5. CDR1 is KGHSH and CDR2 is LQKENI in the germline V gene. This CDR3 is built from 17 residues. CDR3 in DNA: TGTGCCAGCTCACCAACCGGGGGGGCGTCGAACACCGGGGAGCTGTTTTTT. Its protein is CASSPTGGASNTGELFF.

In its sample, this clone was seen a few times. The chain carries TRBV15 and TRBJ2-1; no clear D gene. The germline gives CDR1 LNHNV, CDR2 YYDKDF (reference sequence). The length of the CDR3 is 13 residues. The V end was cut by 4 bases, the J end by 4 bases, with 8 bases between. In DNA, the CDR3 is TGTGCCACCAGCACAGGTTCGTACAATGAGCAGTTCTTC. Residues: CATSTGSYNEQFF.

The chain combines TRBV16 with TRBJ2-2, with D possibly being TRBD2 (6 bases). V was shortened by 3 bases and J by 3 bases, with 11 bases between the two germline ends. CDR3 size: 15 residues. Germline CDR1 KGHSY, CDR2 FQNENV. CDR3 bases: TGTGCCAGCAGCCAGCGGGGACTTGACACCGGGGAGCTGTTTTTT. Amino acid sequence: CASSQRGLDTGELFF.

The chain has TRBV6-1 and TRBJ1-2, with 7 bases lining up with TRBD1. CDR3 length: 15 residues. V lost 2 bases and J lost 3; bases outside the gene matches: 6. The germline CDR1 and CDR2 sequences are MNHNS and SASEGT. This CDR3 reads CASSERQGFYYGYTF. The DNA of the CDR3 is TGTGCCAGCAGTGAACGACAGGGTTTTTACTATGGCTACACCTTC.

This clone was counted a single time. The V and J genes are TRBV5-8 and TRBJ2-5; no reliable D call. The germline V and J ends were trimmed by 4 bases and 2 bases, with 12 bases remaining between them. The germline V gene encodes CDR1 SGHTS and CDR2 YDEGEE. The CDR3 is 14 residues long. CDR3 amino acids: CASSADTIQETQYF. The CDR3 bases are TGTGCCAGCAGCGCTGACACGATTCAAGAGACCCAGTACTTC.

The rearrangement uses TRBV7-2 and TRBJ2-7, with 13 bases matching TRBD2. Germline V gene sequence: CDR1 SGHTA, CDR2 FQGNSA. This CDR3 has 16 amino acids. V was pared by 5 bases and J by 7 bases, with 11 bases of the junction left unmatched. The CDR3 is CASSGLAGAGGYEQYF. In nucleotides, the CDR3 is TGTGCCAGCAGCGGACTAGCGGGGGCCGGGGGATATGAGCAGTACTTC.

This clone occurred a few times. CDR3 region: CASSIYGRGESSYNEQFF. The CDR3 DNA is TGTGCCAGTAGTATATATGGGCGGGGGGAGAGCTCCTACAATGAGCAGTTCTTC. The chain joins TRBV19 to TRBJ2-1, with 8 bases lining up with TRBD2. Per germline, CDR1 LNHDA and CDR2 SQIVND (reference sequence). The CDR3 sequence is 18 residues long. The J segment lost 0 bases and the V segment lost 2 bases, leaving 9 bases of the junction unmatched.

The CDR3 here is CASSLTTFDRPYQPQHF. As DNA, the CDR3 is TGTGCCAGCAGTCTTACCACCTTCGACAGGCCTTATCAGCCCCAGCATTTT. V is TRBV27 and J is TRBJ1-5; weak D call: TRBD1 (6 bases). The CDR3 has 17 residues. Between the trimmed V and J ends, which lost 5 bases and 5 bases, there was a span of 22 bases. CDR1 MNHEY and CDR2 SMNVEV come from the germline V gene (reference sequence).

This clone has just one count. The chain joins TRBV19 to TRBJ1-2, with a weak D call TRBD1 (6 bases). The V and J ends lost 0 bases and 4 bases respectively, with 6 bases between them. In germline, CDR1 is LNHDA, CDR2 SQIVND (reference sequence). This CDR3 has 13 amino acids. DNA of the CDR3: TGTGCCAGTAGTATAGAAGGGGGCTATGGCTACACCTTC. Its protein product is CASSIEGGYGYTF.